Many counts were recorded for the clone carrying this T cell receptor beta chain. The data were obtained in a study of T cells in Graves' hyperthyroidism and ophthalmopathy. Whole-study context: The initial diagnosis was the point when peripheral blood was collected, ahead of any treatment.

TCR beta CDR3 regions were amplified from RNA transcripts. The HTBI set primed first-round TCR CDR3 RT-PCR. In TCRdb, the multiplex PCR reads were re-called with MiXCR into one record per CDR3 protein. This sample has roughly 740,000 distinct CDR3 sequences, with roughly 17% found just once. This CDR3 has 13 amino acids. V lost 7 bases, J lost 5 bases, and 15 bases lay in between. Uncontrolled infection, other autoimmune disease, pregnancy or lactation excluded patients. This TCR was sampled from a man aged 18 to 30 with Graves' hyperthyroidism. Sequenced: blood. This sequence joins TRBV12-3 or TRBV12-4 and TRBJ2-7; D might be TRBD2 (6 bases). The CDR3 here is CASMFGGIHEQYF. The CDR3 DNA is TGTGCCAGCATGTTTGGCGGGATCCACGAGCAGTACTTC.